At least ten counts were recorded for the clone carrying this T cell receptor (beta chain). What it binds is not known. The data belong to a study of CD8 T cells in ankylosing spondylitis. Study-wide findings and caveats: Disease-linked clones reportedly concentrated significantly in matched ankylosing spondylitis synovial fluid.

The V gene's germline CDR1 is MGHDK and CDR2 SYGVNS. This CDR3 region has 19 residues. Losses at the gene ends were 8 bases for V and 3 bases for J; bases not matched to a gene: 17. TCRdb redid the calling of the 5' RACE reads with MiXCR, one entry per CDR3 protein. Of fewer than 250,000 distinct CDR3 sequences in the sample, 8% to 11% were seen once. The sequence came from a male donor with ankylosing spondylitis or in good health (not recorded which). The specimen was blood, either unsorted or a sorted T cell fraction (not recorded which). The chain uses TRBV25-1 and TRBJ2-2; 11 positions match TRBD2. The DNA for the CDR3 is TGTGCCAGCGAACGACGTGGGCCTAGCGGGAGGCGGGACACCGGGGAGCTGTTTTTT. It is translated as CASERRGPSGRRDTGELFF.